A single sample gave rise to the 9 T cell receptor beta chains below, sequenced in a study of blood T cell repertoires in COVID-19. Clones were read by immunoSEQ multiplex PCR, and TCRdb kept only the in-frame ones, dropping some. The sample lists 350,000 to 450,000 clones, more than 70% occurring once. The sequenced sample consisted of peripheral blood. These receptors originate from a woman aged 60-75 years with COVID-19, enrolled during active disease.

The J gene is TRBJ2-3, the V gene TRBV5-6; TRBD2 matches 12 bases. Germline lookup yields CDR1 SGHDT and CDR2 YYEEEE. CDR3 length: 17 amino acids. V was pared by 1 base and J by 0 bases, with 3 bases of the junction left unmatched. The CDR3 spells CASSLRTSGTSTDTQYF. DNA of the CDR3: TGTGCCAGCAGCTTGAGGACTAGCGGGACTAGCACAGATACGCAGTATTTT.

The chain combines TRBV7-2 with TRBJ1-1; D is perhaps TRBD1 (5 bases). The germline gives CDR1 SGHTA, CDR2 FQGNSA. The length of the CDR3 is 14 residues. The germline V and J ends were trimmed by 1 base and 1 base, with 7 bases remaining between them. CDR3 nucleotides: TGTGCCAGCAGCTTAGTCAGGGCGAACACTGAAGCTTTCTTT. Translated: CASSLVRANTEAFF.

The V and J genes are TRBV11-2 and TRBJ2-1, with D possibly being TRBD2 (6 bases). This CDR3 is built from 15 residues. Germline-derived CDR1 and CDR2 are SGHAT and FQNNGV. Trimming removed 5 bases at V and 8 bases at J, with 19 bases between. This CDR3 reads CASSQIGGWDDEQFF. CDR3 nucleotide sequence: TGTGCCAGCAGCCAAATAGGAGGGTGGGACGATGAGCAGTTCTTC.

The chain joins TRBV19 to TRBJ2-7, with TRBD1 matching over 9 bases. CDR3 length: 17 amino acids. CDR1 and CDR2 from the germline V gene are LNHDA and SQIVND (reference sequence). V gave up 5 bases and J gave up 4 bases; unmatched junction bases: 15. CDR3 residues: CASSRSGPGQGLYEQYF. CDR3 DNA: TGTGCCAGTAGTCGCTCCGGTCCGGGACAGGGACTTTACGAGCAGTACTTC.

V usage is TRBV2 and J usage is TRBJ2-3, with 9 bases aligning to TRBD2. The CDR3 runs to 17 residues. V dropped 2 bases and J dropped 8; count of bases not matched to a gene: 14. Germline V gene sequence: CDR1 SNHLY, CDR2 FYNNEI. CDR3 in DNA: TGTGCCAGCAGTGAACCGGTGGCGGGGGGGCCGAAGGTTACGCAGTATTTT. Its translation: CASSEPVAGGPKVTQYF.

This chain uses TRBV2 with TRBJ1-6; TRBD1 is a possible D gene (6 bases). This CDR3 is built from 15 residues. Germline CDR1 is SNHLY and CDR2 is FYNNEI. Trimming shortened V by 2 bases and J by 7 bases, and 12 bases separated the two germline ends. The CDR3 sequence is CASSERQGPNSPLHF. For the CDR3, the DNA is TGTGCCAGCAGTGAACGGCAGGGGCCAAATTCACCCCTCCACTTT.

The CDR3 DNA is TGTGCCAGCAGCCAAGGATCGGCGGGGGGCTCCTACAATGAGCAGTTCTTC. Protein: CASSQGSAGGSYNEQFF. The chain has TRBV3-1 (or the pseudogene TRBV3-2) and TRBJ2-1; TRBD2 aligns across 8 bases. Germline assignment: CDR1 LGHDT and CDR2 YNNKEL (reference sequence). The CDR3 is 17 residues long. V lost 1 base to trimming and J lost 0 bases; unmatched junction nucleotides: 5.

The chain couples TRBV11-2 to TRBJ2-2, with D unresolved. Germline lookup yields CDR1 SGHAT and CDR2 FQNNGV. V was pared by 3 bases and J by 3 bases, with 5 bases between. The CDR3 runs 13 residues. The CDR3 DNA is TGTGCCAGCAGCTTCTCTCACACCGGGGAGCTGTTTTTT. It codes for CASSFSHTGELFF.

V is TRBV9 and J is TRBJ1-6, with D tentatively TRBD1 (5 bases). CDR3 length: 16 residues. V was trimmed by 4 bases and J by 0 bases, leaving 11 bases between them. CDR1 SGDLS and CDR2 YYNGEE come from the germline V gene. DNA of the CDR3: TGTGCCAGCAGCACCTTAGACAGCTCCTATAATTCACCCCTCCACTTT. It codes for CASSTLDSSYNSPLHF.